These 19 T cell receptor beta chains came from one sample sequenced in a study of T cell responses to AZD1222 COVID-19 vaccine. Measured with immunoSEQ multiplex PCR; TCRdb has only the in-frame clones, and not every one. This table has 100,000 to 150,000 clones, about 89% appearing once. The material sequenced was peripheral blood, taken on day 0 of AZD1222 vaccination. Receptor source: an adult in good health.

The chain couples TRBV5-1 to TRBJ1-3; D unclear. V was cut by 4 bases and J by 2 bases, with 19 bases left in between. Germline values: CDR1 SGHRS, CDR2 YFSETQ. The CDR3 covers 17 residues. The CDR3 loop is CASSISDGISAGNTIYF. As DNA, the CDR3 is TGCGCCAGCAGCATATCAGACGGAATTAGTGCTGGAAACACCATATATTTT.

This clone appeared a single time. CDR3 protein: CASSQDLADEQYF. In DNA form, the CDR3 reads TGTGCCAGCAGCCAAGATCTGGCGGACGAGCAGTACTTC. This rearrangement joins TRBV4-2 to TRBJ2-7; no clear D gene. CDR3 length: 13 residues. Between the trimmed V and J ends, which lost 0 bases and 5 bases, there was a span of 8 bases. The germline V gene encodes CDR1 LGHNA and CDR2 YNFKEQ.

The chain employs TRBV19 and TRBJ1-5, with D hard to call. Per germline, CDR1 LNHDA and CDR2 SQIVND (reference sequence). This CDR3 contains 15 residues. Trimming removed 3 bases from V and 4 bases from J, with 13 bases in between. The CDR3 DNA reads TGTGCCAGTAGTATCGATGCCGGACGGAATCAGCCCCAGCATTTT. This translates into CASSIDAGRNQPQHF.

This chain uses TRBV19 with TRBJ2-3, with 8 bases that match TRBD1. The V gene's germline CDR1 is LNHDA and CDR2 SQIVND (reference sequence). J lost 1 base, V lost 6 bases, and 15 bases had no gene match. CDR3 length: 18 amino acids. In nucleotides, the CDR3 is TGTGCCAGTAGGCGGGACGTTCCGACAGGGGCCGGCACAGATACGCAGTATTTT. It encodes CASRRDVPTGAGTDTQYF.

This clone has a single count. The J gene is TRBJ2-1, the V gene TRBV29-1; D is ambiguous. Germline values: CDR1 SQVTM, CDR2 ANQGSEA. Trimming cost V 1 base and J 10 bases, with 11 bases left between them. This CDR3 has 12 residues. DNA for the CDR3: TGCAGCGTTGAAGGCTCACCGGTCGAGCAGTTCTTC. Translating it yields CSVEGSPVEQFF.

The chain carries TRBV27 and TRBJ2-3; 10 bases are shared with TRBD1. Germline V gene sequence: CDR1 MNHEY, CDR2 SMNVEV (reference sequence). V lost 1 base, J lost 4 bases, and 2 bases stayed unmatched. The CDR3 extends over 15 amino acids. This CDR3 is CASSLWTGGADTQYF. For the CDR3, the DNA is TGTGCCAGCAGTTTATGGACAGGGGGTGCAGATACGCAGTATTTT.

This clone showed up just a few times. The chain joins TRBV5-6 to TRBJ1-6, with 7 bases aligning to TRBD1. Trimming removed 4 bases from V and 13 bases from J; junction bases left unmatched: 8. Germline loops: CDR1 SGHDT, CDR2 YYEEEE. The CDR3 totals 13 residues. CDR3 protein: CASSPRQGFPLHF. As DNA, the CDR3 is TGTGCCAGCAGCCCTCGACAGGGCTTTCCCCTCCACTTT.

The chain uses TRBV3-1 (or the pseudogene TRBV3-2) and TRBJ1-4; D is undetermined. This CDR3 has 13 residues. CDR1 LGHDT and CDR2 YNNKEL come from the germline V gene (reference sequence). The V and J ends lost 3 bases and 8 bases respectively, with 10 bases between them. Written as DNA, the CDR3 is TGTGCCAGCAGCCAGAGACCGGGGGAAAAACTGTTTTTT. Protein sequence: CASSQRPGEKLFF.

V gene TRBV30 combines with J gene TRBJ1-1; no reliable D call. Trimming pared 0 bases from V and 2 bases from J, leaving 13 bases between. The CDR3 runs to 15 residues. Germline V lookup: CDR1 GTSNPN, CDR2 SVGIG (reference sequence). The CDR3 coding sequence is TGTGCCTGGAGTGTAAGCGTTTTCCTTAACACTGAAGCTTTCTTT. Its protein is CAWSVSVFLNTEAFF.

The gene calls are TRBV30 and TRBJ1-4; 7 bases are a match to TRBD1. The CDR3 contains 15 residues. J lost 7 bases, V lost 4 bases, and 12 bases had no gene match. Germline lookup yields CDR1 GTSNPN and CDR2 SVGIG (reference sequence). This chain's CDR3 is CAWTPGGGSSEKLFF. CDR3 bases: TGTGCCTGGACCCCTGGAGGGGGCAGCTCTGAAAAACTGTTTTTT.

V and J are TRBV9 and TRBJ1-6; no definite D call. V lost 3 bases to trimming and J lost 6 bases, with 10 bases between them. The CDR3 is made up of 14 amino acids. Germline CDR1 and CDR2: SGDLS and YYNGEE. CDR3 sequence: CASSAGPSNSPLHF. DNA for the CDR3: TGTGCCAGCAGCGCCGGCCCCAGTAATTCACCCCTCCACTTT.

This clone was recorded only once. The chain recombines TRBV28 with TRBJ1-6, with D possibly TRBD1 on 6 matching bases. The CDR3 covers 15 residues. V shed 6 bases and J shed 7 bases, with 16 bases lying between them. Germline V gene lookup returns CDR1 MDHEN and CDR2 SYDVKM. CDR3 in DNA: TGTGCCAGCAGCTCCGCCGACAGGTTGAATTCACCCCTCCACTTT. Protein product: CASSSADRLNSPLHF.

The gene calls are TRBV5-1 and TRBJ2-7; a possible D gene is TRBD2 (6 bases). The CDR3 covers 13 residues. The germline V and J ends were trimmed by 2 bases and 2 bases, with 8 bases remaining between them. Per germline, CDR1 SGHRS and CDR2 YFSETQ. Written as DNA, the CDR3 is TGCGCCAGCAGCTTACGGGAGACCTACGAGCAGTACTTC. Its translation: CASSLRETYEQYF. Filled out from reference TRBV5-1 and TRBJ2-7, the complete variable domain reads KAGVTQTPRYLIKTRGQQVTLSCSPISGHRSVSWYQQTPGQGLQFLFEYFSETQRNKGNFPGRFSGRQFSNSRSEMNVSTLELGDSALYLCASSLRETYEQYFGPGTRLTVT.

The CDR3 region has the DNA TGTGCCAGCAGCGCCCCGGGGCGGGCGGACACCGGGGAGCTGTTTTTT. As protein: CASSAPGRADTGELFF. This rearrangement joins TRBV9 to TRBJ2-2; the D gene could be TRBD1 or TRBD2 (5 bases each). Trimming took 3 bases from V and 3 from J, leaving 15 bases between them. Germline-derived CDR1 and CDR2 are SGDLS and YYNGEE. The CDR3 extends over 16 amino acids. Full variable domain (remainder filled in from reference TRBV9 and TRBJ2-2): DSGVTQTPKHLITATGQRVTLRCSPRSGDLSVYWYQQSLDQGLQFLIQYYNGEERAKGNILERFSAQQFPDLHSELNLSSLELGDSALYFCASSAPGRADTGELFFGEGSRLTVL.

The chain employs TRBV2 and TRBJ1-2, with TRBD1 as a possible D gene (5 bases). This CDR3 is built from 16 residues. V lost 7 bases, J lost 3 bases, and 21 bases lay in between. CDR1 is SNHLY and CDR2 is FYNNEI in the germline V gene. The CDR3 DNA reads TGTGCCAGCAAAACCATGTGGGGGGAAGAGGACTATGGCTACACCTTC. Protein product: CASKTMWGEEDYGYTF.

The table lists this clone with a count of one. The rearrangement links TRBV6-2 or TRBV6-3 to TRBJ2-7; 7 bases agree with TRBD2. With V trimmed by 6 bases and J by 7 bases, 9 bases remained unmatched. Germline V gene sequence: CDR1 MNHEY, CDR2 SVGEGT. The CDR3 has 13 residues. The CDR3 coding sequence is TGTGCCAGCAGCTTGCGGGAGTTCTTAGAGCAGTACTTC. Translated: CASSLREFLEQYF.

This clone appeared a single time. The chain carries TRBV19 and TRBJ2-1; TRBD2 agrees at 8 bases. J gave up 4 bases and V 5 bases, and 7 bases lay outside the gene matches. Germline V gene sequence: CDR1 LNHDA, CDR2 SQIVND (reference sequence). The CDR3 sequence is 15 residues long. The CDR3 nucleotides are TGTGCCAGTAGTTCCGGGACTAGAGGATACAATGAGCAGTTCTTC. Its translation is CASSSGTRGYNEQFF.

The genes are TRBV5-1 and TRBJ1-4, with D perhaps matching TRBD1 (6 bases). V lost 4 bases and J lost 8, with 15 bases in between. This CDR3 is 14 amino acids long. Germline V gene data show CDR1 as SGHRS and CDR2 as YFSETQ. The CDR3 DNA follows: TGCGCCAGCAGCCCGCTACAGGGAGGAGAAAAACTGTTTTTT. Translating it yields CASSPLQGGEKLFF.

The chain carries TRBV4-1 and TRBJ1-1; 7 bases agree with TRBD1. The CDR3 has 13 amino acids. Germline CDR1 reads MGHRA; CDR2 reads YSYEKL. The J segment lost 4 bases and the V segment lost 3 bases, leaving 2 bases of the junction unmatched. DNA for the CDR3: TGCGCCAGCAGCCATACAGGGGCCACTGAAGCTTTCTTT. As protein: CASSHTGATEAFF.